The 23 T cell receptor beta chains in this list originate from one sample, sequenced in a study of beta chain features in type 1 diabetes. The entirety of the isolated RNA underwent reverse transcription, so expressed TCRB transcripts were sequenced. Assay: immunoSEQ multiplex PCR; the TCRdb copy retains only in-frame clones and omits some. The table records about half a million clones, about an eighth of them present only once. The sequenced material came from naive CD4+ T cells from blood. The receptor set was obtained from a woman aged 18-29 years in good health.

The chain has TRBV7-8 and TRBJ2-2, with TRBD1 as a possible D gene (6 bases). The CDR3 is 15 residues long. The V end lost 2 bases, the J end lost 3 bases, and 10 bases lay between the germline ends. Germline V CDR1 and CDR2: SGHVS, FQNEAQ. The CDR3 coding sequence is TGTGCCAGCAGCTTATCCGGGACACACACCGGGGAGCTGTTTTTT. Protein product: CASSLSGTHTGELFF.

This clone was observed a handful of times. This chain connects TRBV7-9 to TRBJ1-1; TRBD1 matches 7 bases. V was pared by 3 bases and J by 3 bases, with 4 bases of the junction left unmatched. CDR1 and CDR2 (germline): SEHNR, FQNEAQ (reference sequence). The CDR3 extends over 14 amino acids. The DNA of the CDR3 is TGTGCCAGCAGCTTTGAGGGGGCCTACACTGAAGCTTTCTTT. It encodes CASSFEGAYTEAFF.

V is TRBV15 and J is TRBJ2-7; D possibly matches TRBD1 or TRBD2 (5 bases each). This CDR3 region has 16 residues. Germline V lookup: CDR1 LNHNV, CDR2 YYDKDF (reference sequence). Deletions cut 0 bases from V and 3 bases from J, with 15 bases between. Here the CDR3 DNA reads TGTGCCACCAGCAGAGATGGGACGGGTAGAAACTACGAGCAGTACTTC. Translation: CATSRDGTGRNYEQYF.

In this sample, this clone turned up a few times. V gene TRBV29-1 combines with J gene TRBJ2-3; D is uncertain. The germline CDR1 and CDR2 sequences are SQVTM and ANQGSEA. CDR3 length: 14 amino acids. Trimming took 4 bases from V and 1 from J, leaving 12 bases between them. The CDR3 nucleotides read TGCAGCGTTGCGAAGGGCATACGCACAGATACGCAGTATTTT. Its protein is CSVAKGIRTDTQYF.

This CDR3 reads CASSLAPTNEKLFF. The DNA of the CDR3 is TGTGCCAGCAGCTTAGCGCCAACTAATGAAAAACTGTTTTTT. The chain couples TRBV7-6 to TRBJ1-4; D remains unclear. Germline CDR1 is SGHVS and CDR2 is FNYEAQ. The CDR3 has 14 amino acids. V dropped 0 bases and J dropped 0 bases, with 2 bases sitting between them.

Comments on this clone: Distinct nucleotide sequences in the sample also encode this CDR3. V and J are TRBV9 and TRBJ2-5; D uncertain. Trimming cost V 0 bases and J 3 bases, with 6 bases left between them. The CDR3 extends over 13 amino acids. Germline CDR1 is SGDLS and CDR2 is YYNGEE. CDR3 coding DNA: TGTGCCAGCAGCGTAGGTGGGAAAGAGACCCAGTACTTC. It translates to CASSVGGKETQYF.

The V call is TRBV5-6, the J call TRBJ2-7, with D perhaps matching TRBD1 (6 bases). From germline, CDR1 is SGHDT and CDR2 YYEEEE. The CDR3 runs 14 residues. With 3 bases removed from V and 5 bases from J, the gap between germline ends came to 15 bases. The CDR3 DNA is TGTGCCAGCAGCTCGCACAGGGTTAAGGACGAGCAGTACGTC. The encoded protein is CASSSHRVKDEQYV.

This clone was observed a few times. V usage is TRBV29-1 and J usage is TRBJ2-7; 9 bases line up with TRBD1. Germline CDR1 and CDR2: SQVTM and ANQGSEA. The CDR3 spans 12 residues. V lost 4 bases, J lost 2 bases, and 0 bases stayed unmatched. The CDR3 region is CSVGQGAYEQYF. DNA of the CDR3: TGCAGCGTTGGACAGGGGGCCTACGAGCAGTACTTC.

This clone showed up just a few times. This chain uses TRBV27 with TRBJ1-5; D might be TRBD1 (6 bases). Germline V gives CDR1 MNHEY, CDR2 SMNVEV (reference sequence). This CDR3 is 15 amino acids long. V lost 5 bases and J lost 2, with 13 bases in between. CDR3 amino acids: CASSRFSGGNQPQHF. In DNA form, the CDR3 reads TGTGCCAGCAGTAGATTTTCAGGGGGCAATCAGCCCCAGCATTTT.

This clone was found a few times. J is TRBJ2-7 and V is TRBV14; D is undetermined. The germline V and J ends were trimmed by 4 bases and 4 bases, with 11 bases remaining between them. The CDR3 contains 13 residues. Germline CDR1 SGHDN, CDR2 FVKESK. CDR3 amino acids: CASSPSGWYEQYF. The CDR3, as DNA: TGTGCCAGCAGCCCCTCTGGTTGGTACGAGCAGTACTTC.

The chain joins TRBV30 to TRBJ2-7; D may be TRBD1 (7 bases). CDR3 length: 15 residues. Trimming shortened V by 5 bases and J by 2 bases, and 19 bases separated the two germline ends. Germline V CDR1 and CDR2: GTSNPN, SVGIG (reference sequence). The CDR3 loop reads CAWGRPEGATYEQYF. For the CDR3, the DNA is TGTGCCTGGGGACGTCCGGAGGGGGCCACCTACGAGCAGTACTTC.

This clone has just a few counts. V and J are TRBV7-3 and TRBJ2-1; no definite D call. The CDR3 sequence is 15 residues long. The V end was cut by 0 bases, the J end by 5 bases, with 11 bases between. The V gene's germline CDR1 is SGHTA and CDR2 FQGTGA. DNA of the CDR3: TGTGCCAGCAGCTTAACCTCGTTGTCGAACAATGAGCAGTTCTTC. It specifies CASSLTSLSNNEQFF.

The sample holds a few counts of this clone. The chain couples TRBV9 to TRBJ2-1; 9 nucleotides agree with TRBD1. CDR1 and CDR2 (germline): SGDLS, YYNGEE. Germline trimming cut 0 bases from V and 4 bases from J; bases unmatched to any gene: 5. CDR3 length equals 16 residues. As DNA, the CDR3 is TGTGCCAGCAGCGTAGCCGAGGGGACAGGGTACAATGAGCAGTTCTTC. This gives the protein CASSVAEGTGYNEQFF.

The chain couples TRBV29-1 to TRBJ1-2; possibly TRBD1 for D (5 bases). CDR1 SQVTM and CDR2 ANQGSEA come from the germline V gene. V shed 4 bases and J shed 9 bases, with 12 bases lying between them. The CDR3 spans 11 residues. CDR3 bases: TGCAGCGTTGGGAGGGGAGGTCGCTACACCTTC. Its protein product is CSVGRGGRYTF.

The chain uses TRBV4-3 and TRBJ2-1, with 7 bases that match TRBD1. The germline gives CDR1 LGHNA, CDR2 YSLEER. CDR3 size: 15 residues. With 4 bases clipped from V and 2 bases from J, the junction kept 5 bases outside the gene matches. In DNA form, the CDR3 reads TGCGCCAGCAGCCGAGGGACAGAAACCTACAATGAGCAGTTCTTC. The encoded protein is CASSRGTETYNEQFF.

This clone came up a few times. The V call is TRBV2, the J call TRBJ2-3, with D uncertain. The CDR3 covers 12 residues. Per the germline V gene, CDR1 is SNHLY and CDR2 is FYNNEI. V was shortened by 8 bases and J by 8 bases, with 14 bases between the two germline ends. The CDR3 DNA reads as TGTGCCAGCCCCGGAGCAGAAGGTACGCAGTATTTT. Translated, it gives CASPGAEGTQYF.

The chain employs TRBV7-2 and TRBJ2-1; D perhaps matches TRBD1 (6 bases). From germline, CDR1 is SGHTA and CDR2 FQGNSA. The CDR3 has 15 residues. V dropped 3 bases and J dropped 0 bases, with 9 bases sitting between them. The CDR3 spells CASSFQGYSYNEQFF. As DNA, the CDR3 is TGTGCCAGCAGCTTCCAGGGGTACTCCTACAATGAGCAGTTCTTC.

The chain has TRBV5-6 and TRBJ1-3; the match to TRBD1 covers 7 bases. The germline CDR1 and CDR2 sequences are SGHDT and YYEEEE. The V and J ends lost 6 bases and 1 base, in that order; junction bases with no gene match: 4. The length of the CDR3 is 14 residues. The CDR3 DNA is TGTGCCAGCACCATGGACAGGTCTGGAAACACCATATATTTT. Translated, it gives CASTMDRSGNTIYF.

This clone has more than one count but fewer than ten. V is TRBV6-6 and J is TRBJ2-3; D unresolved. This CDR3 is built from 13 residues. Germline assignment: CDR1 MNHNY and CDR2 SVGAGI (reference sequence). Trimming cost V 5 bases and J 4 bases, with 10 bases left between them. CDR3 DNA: TGTGCCAGCAGTGGCTCGGTGGCAGATACGCAGTATTTT. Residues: CASSGSVADTQYF.

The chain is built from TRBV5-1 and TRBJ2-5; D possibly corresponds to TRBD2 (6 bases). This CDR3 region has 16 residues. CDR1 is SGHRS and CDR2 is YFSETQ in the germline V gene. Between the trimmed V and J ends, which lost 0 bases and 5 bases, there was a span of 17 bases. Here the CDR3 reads CASSLGGPRLGETQYF. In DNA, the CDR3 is TGCGCCAGCAGCTTGGGGGGACCGAGACTAGGGGAGACCCAGTACTTC.

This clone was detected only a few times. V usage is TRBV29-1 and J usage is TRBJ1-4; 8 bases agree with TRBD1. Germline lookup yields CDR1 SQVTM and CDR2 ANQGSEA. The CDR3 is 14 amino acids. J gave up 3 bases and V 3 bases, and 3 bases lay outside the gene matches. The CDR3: CSVDPTGANEKLFF. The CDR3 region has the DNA TGCAGCGTTGACCCGACAGGGGCTAATGAAAAACTGTTTTTT.

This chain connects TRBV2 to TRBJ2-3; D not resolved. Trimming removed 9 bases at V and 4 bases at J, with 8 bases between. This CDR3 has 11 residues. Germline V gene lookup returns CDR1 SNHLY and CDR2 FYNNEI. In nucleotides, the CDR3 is TGTGCCAGACAGATCGCAGATACGCAGTATTTT. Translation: CARQIADTQYF. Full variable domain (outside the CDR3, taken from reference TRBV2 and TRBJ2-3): EPEVTQTPSHQVTQMGQEVILRCVPISNHLYFYWYRQILGQKVEFLVSFYNNEISEKSEIFDDQFSVERPDGSNFTLKIRSTKLEDSAMYFCARQIADTQYFGPGTRLTVL.

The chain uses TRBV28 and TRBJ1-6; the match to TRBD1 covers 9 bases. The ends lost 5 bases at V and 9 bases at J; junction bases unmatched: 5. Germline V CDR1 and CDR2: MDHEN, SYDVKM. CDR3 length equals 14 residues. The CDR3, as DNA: TGTGCCAGCAGTGGACAGGGGTTTAGTTCACCCCTCCACTTT. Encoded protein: CASSGQGFSSPLHF.